These 20 T cell receptor beta chains came from one sample sequenced in a study of cytomegalovirus exposure and HLA in healthy donors (dated by TCRdb to 2017 to 2019). Library preparation employed the immunoSEQ multiplex PCR assay. For the multiplex PCR, a mixture combining 60 forward primers for TCR Vbeta segments and 13 reverse primers for TCR Jbeta segments was used. This immuneACCESS table, as held by TCRdb, lists in-frame sequences with V and J called but not all clones. Of the missing ones, under half trace to an unresolved V gene in checked studies; the others have no known cause. The sample table records approximately 170,000 clones; around 76% of these occur just once. The ten largest make up 1.5% to 1.7% of the sample. Sequenced sample: PBMCs. The receptor set was obtained from a man aged 35-49 years in good health and CMV-seronegative.

Only one count was recorded for this clone. The chain is built from TRBV7-9 and TRBJ1-4, with 8 positions matching TRBD1. CDR1 SEHNR and CDR2 FQNEAQ come from the germline V gene (reference sequence). The CDR3 is made up of 15 amino acids. Trimming took 5 bases from V and 1 from J; bases not matched to a gene: 3. The CDR3 loop reads CASSRGQGTNEKLFF. CDR3 coding DNA: TGTGCCAGCAGCCGAGGACAGGGAACTAATGAAAAACTGTTTTTT.

This chain joins TRBV4-1 and TRBJ2-6; 10 nucleotides line up with TRBD1. This CDR3 has 16 residues. The V and J ends lost 10 bases and 1 base, in that order; junction bases with no gene match: 7. Germline lookup yields CDR1 MGHRA and CDR2 YSYEKL. DNA of the CDR3: TGCGCCACCCGGAGACAGGGGGCTTCTGGGGCCAACGTCCTGACTTTC. Protein product: CATRRQGASGANVLTF.

Details on this clone: The junction departs from the called germline gene at one end, perhaps through a read error. The chain is built from TRBV7-9 and TRBJ2-1; 8 nucleotides agree with TRBD2. CDR3 length: 16 residues. Germline CDR1 SEHNR, CDR2 FQNEAQ (reference sequence). The CDR3 sequence: CSSSLAGRAGGSEQFF. The CDR3, as DNA: TGTTCCAGCAGCTTAGCCGGGAGGGCCGGGGGGAGTGAGCAGTTCTTC.

This clone was recorded once. V and J are TRBV5-8 and TRBJ2-1, with a possible D match to TRBD1 (5 bases). Looked up from germline, CDR1 is SGHTS and CDR2 is YDEGEE. Trimming shortened V by 7 bases and J by 4 bases, and 12 bases separated the two germline ends. The CDR3 length is 13 residues. The CDR3 nucleotides are TGTGCCAGCTGTTTCTCAGGGTACAATGAGCAGTTCTTC. Translation gives CASCFSGYNEQFF.

J is TRBJ2-1 and V is TRBV11-1, with TRBD2 identical over 8 bases. Germline V gene data show CDR1 as SGHAT and CDR2 as FQDESV (reference sequence). The CDR3 runs to 14 residues. Trimming removed 5 bases from V and 5 bases from J; junction bases left unmatched: 5. The CDR3, as DNA: TGTGCCAGCAGCCCCTCGGGAGGGAACAATGAGCAGTTCTTC. Protein: CASSPSGGNNEQFF.

The genes are TRBV18 and TRBJ2-7; TRBD1 matches 9 bases. This CDR3 spans 15 amino acids. Germline trimming cut 4 bases from V and 5 bases from J; bases unmatched to any gene: 9. Germline V gene sequence: CDR1 KGHSH, CDR2 LQKENI. The CDR3 loop reads CASSLSGTGIDEQYF. CDR3 in DNA: TGTGCCAGCTCACTCTCCGGGACAGGGATCGACGAGCAGTACTTC. The variable domain in full, completed from reference TRBV18 and TRBJ2-7, reads NAGVMQNPRHLVRRRGQEARLRCSPMKGHSHVYWYRQLPEEGLKFMVYLQKENIIDESGMPKERFSAEFPKEGPSILRIQQVVRGDSAAYFCASSLSGTGIDEQYFGPGTRLTVT.

V is TRBV15 and J is TRBJ2-7; 14 bases agree with TRBD2. The length of the CDR3 is 18 residues. The V gene end was trimmed by 2 bases and the J gene end by 2 bases; junction bases not matched to a gene: 8. Germline V gives CDR1 LNHNV, CDR2 YYDKDF (reference sequence). The CDR3 DNA follows: TGTGCCACCAGCAGACTGACTAGCGGGAGGGCCGTTACCTACGAGCAGTACTTC. Its translation is CATSRLTSGRAVTYEQYF. Full variable domain (missing parts from reference TRBV15 and TRBJ2-7): DAMVIQNPRYQVTQFGKPVTLSCSQTLNHNVMYWYQQKSSQAPKLLFHYYDKDFNNEADTPDNFQSRRPNTSFCFLDIRSPGLGDTAMYLCATSRLTSGRAVTYEQYFGPGTRLTVT.

The rearrangement links TRBV5-5 to TRBJ2-7; perhaps TRBD2 as D (6 bases). The germline V gene encodes CDR1 SGHKS and CDR2 YYEKEE (reference sequence). V was shortened by 4 bases and J by 0 bases, with 14 bases between the two germline ends. There are 15 residues in the CDR3. The CDR3 reads CASSPLGRGSYEQYV. The CDR3 nucleotides are TGTGCCAGCAGCCCCCTTGGGCGGGGCTCCTACGAGCAGTACGTC.

The chain is built from TRBV7-9 and TRBJ2-7; D possibly corresponds to TRBD1 (6 bases). Trimming cost V 4 bases and J 4 bases, with 14 bases left between them. Germline V gene sequence: CDR1 SEHNR, CDR2 FQNEAQ (reference sequence). The CDR3 runs 14 residues. CDR3 sequence: CASSYTGSVYEQYF. The CDR3 nucleotides are TGTGCCAGCAGCTATACAGGGAGCGTATACGAGCAGTACTTC.

To note about this clone: At one boundary the junction diverges from the germline segment, which might be a read error. The V call is TRBV18, the J call TRBJ2-6; TRBD1 is a possible D gene (5 bases). The CDR3 runs to 15 residues. Germline-derived CDR1 and CDR2 are KGHSH and LQKENI. CDR3 in DNA: TGTGCCAGCTCGCCCGCCCCGTCTGGGGCCAACGGCCTGACTTTC. This encodes CASSPAPSGANGLTF.

The chain links TRBV6-4 to TRBJ2-3, with 8 positions matching TRBD2. J gave up 2 bases and V 0 bases, and 4 bases lay outside the gene matches. This CDR3 is 16 amino acids long. Germline V gene lookup returns CDR1 MRHNA and CDR2 SNTAGT. CDR3 nucleotides: TGTGCCAGCAGTGACTCTGCTAGCGGGCACACAGATACGCAGTATTTT. It specifies CASSDSASGHTDTQYF.

This clone occurred once. The rearrangement uses TRBV7-8 and TRBJ2-2; a weak D match, TRBD2 (6 bases). V was trimmed by 5 bases and J by 4 bases, leaving 11 bases between them. The CDR3 is 14 residues long. The germline V gene has CDR1 SGHVS and CDR2 FQNEAQ. The CDR3 sequence is CASSRLVSTGELFF. The DNA for the CDR3 is TGTGCCAGCAGCCGACTAGTCTCCACCGGGGAGCTGTTTTTT.

The chain uses TRBV5-1 and TRBJ2-7; D not resolved. CDR3 length: 14 residues. Germline assignment: CDR1 SGHRS and CDR2 YFSETQ. V gave up 0 bases and J gave up 0 bases, with 7 bases separating them. CDR3 in amino acids: CASSLARSSYEQYV. In DNA form, the CDR3 reads TGCGCCAGCAGCTTGGCACGGAGCTCCTACGAGCAGTACGTC.

This sequence joins TRBV5-1 and TRBJ1-2, with a weak D call TRBD1 (5 bases). The CDR3 is 14 amino acids. CDR1 is SGHRS and CDR2 is YFSETQ in the germline V gene. V was clipped by 4 bases and J by 3 bases, with 13 bases between them. The CDR3 DNA sequence: TGCGCCAGCAGCCCTGGGGGGGTGGACTATGGCTACACCTTC. Amino acid sequence: CASSPGGVDYGYTF.

The chain recombines TRBV2 with TRBJ2-5, with D uncertain. The CDR3 has 11 amino acids. The ends were cut back, 4 bases at V and 4 bases at J, with 4 bases in the middle. Germline lookup yields CDR1 SNHLY and CDR2 FYNNEI. The CDR3 DNA reads TGTGCCAGCAGTGTAGTAGAGACCCAGTACTTC. This translates into CASSVVETQYF.

V gene TRBV6-5 combines with J gene TRBJ2-5; 11 bases map to TRBD1. V trimming: 5 bases; J trimming: 2 bases; junction bases outside the gene matches: 4. Germline V gene data show CDR1 as MNHEY and CDR2 as SVGAGI. The CDR3 spans 15 residues. CDR3 DNA sequence: TGTGCCAGCAGTGGCCGGGACAGGGGGCAAGAGACCCAGTACTTC. It translates to CASSGRDRGQETQYF.

In nucleotides, the CDR3 is TGTGCCAGCAGCCTGACAGGGACTCCTGGCTACACCTTC. Its translation is CASSLTGTPGYTF. The chain links TRBV9 to TRBJ1-2; TRBD1 agrees at 7 bases. The CDR3 spans 13 residues. V was clipped by 4 bases and J by 7 bases; unmatched bases: 7. From germline, CDR1 is SGDLS and CDR2 YYNGEE.

This clone was counted only a few times. The chain recombines TRBV6-1 with TRBJ2-3, with 12 bases fitting TRBD2. The length of the CDR3 is 16 residues. V lost 3 bases, J lost 5 bases, and 6 bases stayed unmatched. Per germline, CDR1 MNHNS and CDR2 SASEGT. CDR3 amino acids: CASSDLAGGPGDTQYF. The DNA for the CDR3 is TGTGCCAGCAGTGATCTAGCGGGAGGGCCCGGAGATACGCAGTATTTT.

The chain recombines TRBV2 with TRBJ2-5; TRBD2 agrees at 11 bases. Germline V CDR1 and CDR2: SNHLY, FYNNEI. This CDR3 is built from 15 residues. Losses at the gene ends were 6 bases for V and 7 bases for J; bases not matched to a gene: 10. CDR3 loop: CASRNLLAGEGTQYF. The DNA of the CDR3 is TGTGCCAGCAGGAACCTACTAGCGGGAGAAGGGACCCAGTACTTC.

Regarding this clone: The same CDR3 is also encoded by other DNA sequences in this sample. The V gene is TRBV5-1, the J gene TRBJ2-5; D is possibly TRBD2 (6 bases). Trimming took 5 bases from V and 1 from J, leaving 12 bases between them. Germline V CDR1 and CDR2: SGHRS, YFSETQ. The CDR3 length is 14 residues. CDR3 amino acids: CASSLAQIQETQYF. CDR3 sequence (DNA): TGCGCCAGCAGTCTAGCGCAAATCCAAGAGACCCAGTACTTC.